This T cell receptor (beta chain) stems from a study of T cell repertoires in cytomegalovirus infection. Across the whole study: Through public TCR beta signatures, both CMV infection and matching HLA type were indicated. Whole-study results and caveats: CMV-specific TCR beta clonotypes restricted by HLA-C were the ones dominating the ex vivo response. The study identified carriers of CMV plus the relevant HLA from cumulative public TCR beta family frequency.

MiXCR, applied by TCRdb to the reads, yields one record per CDR3 protein. The sample gives almost 550,000 distinct CDR3 sequences, approximately 15% of which show up once; under 30% is in the top ten. Details on this clonotype: What it binds is not known.

The TCR originated in a human donor in good health (CMV status not recorded). Some clones in this sample may be carry-over from other donors' samples. The material sequenced was CD8+ T cells from PBMCs.

The CDR3 region has the DNA TGTGCCAGCAGTTTGGCGGGGGCAAAGGATGGCTACACCTTC. It yields the protein CASSLAGAKDGYTF. The rearrangement joins TRBV27 to TRBJ1-2; maybe TRBD1 (6 bases). CDR1 and CDR2 (germline): MNHEY, SMNVEV (reference sequence). This CDR3 is built from 14 residues. V was clipped by 3 bases and J by 6 bases, with 14 bases between them.